Listed below are T cell receptor beta chains from one sample, sequenced in a study of naive and memory T cell subsets. TCRdb redid the calling of the UMI-ligation and nested PCR reads with MiXCR, one entry per CDR3 protein. The table shows 100,000 to 150,000 distinct CDR3 sequences, with roughly 36% occurring only once. The sample consisted of central memory CD4+ T cells from blood. The receptors were sampled from a human donor in good health. Each CDR3 is given with its conserved first and last residue. A D gene is named only where the DNA matches it firmly. Not every row has a clone size; where given, it reads once, few, many or a size class.

NA | NA | 14 | TRBJ1-1 | TRBV6-1 | TGTGCCAGCTCCTCCGACACTTGGAACACTGAAGCTTTCTTT | CASSSDTWNTEAFF
TRBD2 | NA | 15 | TRBJ2-1 | TRBV7-3 | TGTGCCAGCAGCTTAAGCGGGAGGGCGGGTAATGAGCAGTTCTTC | CASSLSGRAGNEQFF
TRBD2 | few | 17 | TRBJ2-1 | TRBV24-1 | TGTGCCACCAGTGAAGGGGCGTTAGCGGGAGTGAGTAATGAGCAGTTCTTC | CATSEGALAGVSNEQFF
NA | many | 15 | TRBJ2-3 | TRBV3-1 | TGTGCCAGCAGCCAAGTCGGTCATAGCACAGATACGCAGTATTTT | CASSQVGHSTDTQYF
NA | NA | 13 | TRBJ1-5 | TRBV29-1 | TGCAGCGTTGCCGGGACCAACGCTCAGCCCCAGCATTTT | CSVAGTNAQPQHF
NA | many | 13 | TRBJ2-5 | TRBV5-1 | TGCGCCAGCAGCTCGGGACCACAAGAGACCCAGTACTTC | CASSSGPQETQYF
TRBD2 | NA | 16 | TRBJ2-3 | TRBV19 | TGTGCCAGTAGTATACCTGGCGGGAGGGCAGCGGATACGCAGTATTTT | CASSIPGGRAADTQYF
TRBD1 | once | 14 | TRBJ1-6 | TRBV30 | TGTGCCTGGACCTCAACAGGGGGCACTTCACCCCTCCACTTT | CAWTSTGGTSPLHF
TRBD1 | NA | 15 | TRBJ1-4 | TRBV6-5 | TGTGCCAGCAAATCGACGACAGGGGGCAAAGAAAAACTGTTTTTT | CASKSTTGGKEKLFF
NA | few | 14 | TRBJ2-1 | TRBV6-2/TRBV6-3 | TGTGCCAGCAGTTACCTGGACGGCCCCAATGAGCAGTTCTTC | CASSYLDGPNEQFF
NA | NA | 13 | TRBJ2-5 | TRBV2 | TGTGCCAGCAGGGAAGGATTTTTAGGGACCCAGTACTTC | CASREGFLGTQYF
NA | NA | 15 | TRBJ1-1 | TRBV10-3 | TGTGCCATCAGGGCTTCGGACGCACAGAACACTGAAGCTTTCTTT | CAIRASDAQNTEAFF
NA | many | 18 | TRBJ2-1 | TRBV29-1 | TGCAGCGTTGAAGGTTCCCGCTCCGGCCGCCTAATAGTCGATGAGCAGTTCTTC | CSVEGSRSGRLIVDEQFF
TRBD2 | many | 12 | TRBJ2-1 | TRBV13 | TGTGCCAGCAGCCCCAGGGAGGGTGAGCAGTTCTTC | CASSPREGEQFF